This passage covers 7 T cell receptor beta chains from one sample sequenced in a study of blood T cell repertoires in COVID-19. Assay used: immunoSEQ multiplex PCR; TCRdb lists only in-frame clones, some missing. The table includes 70,000 or so clones, 70% to 85% detected once. The sequencing sample was made of peripheral blood. These TCRs come from a woman aged 70-85 years with acute or convalescent COVID-19.

V gene TRBV23-1 combines with J gene TRBJ2-2, with a weak D call TRBD2 (6 bases). TRBV23-1 belongs to the ORF category, with a function that is uncertain. The CDR3 length is 16 residues. V was trimmed by 7 bases and J by 6 bases, leaving 21 bases between them. The DNA for the CDR3 is TGCGCCAGCAAAAGGGAGGAGGGCAATGGGGCCGGGGAGCTGTTTTTT. The encoded protein is CASKREEGNGAGELFF.

The V call is TRBV27, the J call TRBJ1-1, with a tentative D call TRBD1 (5 bases). Germline loops: CDR1 MNHEY, CDR2 SMNVEV (reference sequence). This CDR3 is built from 14 residues. The V end was cut by 2 bases, the J end by 2 bases, with 9 bases between. The CDR3 loop is CASSLAGRNTEAFF. The CDR3 DNA sequence: TGTGCCAGCAGTTTAGCAGGGCGTAACACTGAAGCTTTCTTT.

This clone appeared a few times. V and J are TRBV5-1 and TRBJ2-1; maybe TRBD2 (5 bases). This CDR3 contains 16 residues. V lost 0 bases and J lost 0, with 10 bases in between. CDR1 and CDR2 from the germline V gene are SGHRS and YFSETQ. This CDR3 reads CASSLDRRSSYNEQFF. The CDR3 DNA follows: TGCGCCAGCAGCTTGGACCGGAGGAGCTCCTACAATGAGCAGTTCTTC.

The genes are TRBV10-3 and TRBJ1-2; the D is unclear. Trimming left V 6 bases short and J 4 bases short, with 9 bases between. Germline V gene data show CDR1 as ENHRY and CDR2 as SYGVKD. The CDR3 sequence is 12 residues long. In nucleotides, the CDR3 is TGTGCCATCAGCGGAGTTAGCTATGGCTACACCTTC. Amino acid sequence: CAISGVSYGYTF.

The chain has TRBV7-3 and TRBJ2-2, with D possibly TRBD2 on 6 matching bases. This CDR3 contains 19 residues. CDR1 and CDR2 (germline): SGHTA, FQGTGA. V was cut by 1 base and J by 0 bases, with 18 bases left in between. Here the CDR3 reads CASSLKPGASPTNTGELFF. The CDR3, as DNA: TGTGCCAGCAGCTTAAAGCCGGGAGCAAGCCCAACGAACACCGGGGAGCTGTTTTTT. Drawing the rest from reference TRBV7-3 and TRBJ2-2, the complete variable domain is GAGVSQTPSNKVTEKGKYVELRCDPISGHTALYWYRQSLGQGPEFLIYFQGTGAADDSGLPNDRFFAVRPEGSVSTLKIQRTERGDSAVYLCASSLKPGASPTNTGELFFGEGSRLTVL.

In its sample, this clone was seen once. The rearrangement links TRBV2 to TRBJ2-2; a possible D gene is TRBD1 (5 bases). The CDR3 length is 12 residues. In germline, CDR1 is SNHLY, CDR2 FYNNEI. Trimming cost V 7 bases and J 7 bases, with 10 bases left between them. DNA of the CDR3: TGTGCCAGCACGACAGACGGCGGGGAGCTGTTTTTT. Its translation is CASTTDGGELFF.

V usage is TRBV6-5 and J usage is TRBJ1-1; D gene ambiguous. The CDR3 length is 15 residues. CDR1 is MNHEY, CDR2 SVGAGI, per germline. Trimming removed 0 bases from V and 0 bases from J, with 8 bases in between. CDR3 amino acids: CASSYSIELNTEAFF. The DNA of the CDR3 is TGTGCCAGCAGTTACTCGATCGAGCTGAACACTGAAGCTTTCTTT.